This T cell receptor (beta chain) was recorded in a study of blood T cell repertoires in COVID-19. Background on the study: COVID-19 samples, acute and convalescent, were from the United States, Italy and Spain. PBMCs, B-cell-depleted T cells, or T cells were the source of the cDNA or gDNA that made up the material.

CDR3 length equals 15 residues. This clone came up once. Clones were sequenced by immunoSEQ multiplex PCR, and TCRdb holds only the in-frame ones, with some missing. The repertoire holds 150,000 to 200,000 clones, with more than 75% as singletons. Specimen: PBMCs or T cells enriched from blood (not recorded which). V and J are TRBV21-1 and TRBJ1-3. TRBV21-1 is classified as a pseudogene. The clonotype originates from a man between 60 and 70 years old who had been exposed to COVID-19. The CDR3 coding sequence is TGTGCCAGCCCGGGGGGACAAGGGTCTGGAAACACCATATATTTT. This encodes CASPGGQGSGNTIYF.